This passage covers 4 T cell receptor beta chains from one sample sequenced in a study of shared clonotypes between healthy human individuals. Assay used: immunoSEQ multiplex PCR; TCRdb lists only in-frame clones, some missing. The sample comprises approximately 650,000 clones, around 95% of which are singletons, and 0.09% to 0.13% rests with the top ten. The naive CD8 population came from CD45RO-negative cells selected for CCR7, without terminally differentiated effector memory CD45RA+ cells. Sequenced input: naive CD8+ T cells sorted from blood. The receptors originated from a woman aged 25 to 45 in good health.

This chain links TRBV9 with TRBJ1-1; D gene ambiguous. Germline V lookup: CDR1 SGDLS, CDR2 YYNGEE. V lost 0 bases to trimming and J lost 5 bases, with 14 bases between them. The CDR3 sequence is 15 residues long. The CDR3 sequence: CASSVGPGVGTEAFF. The CDR3, as DNA: TGTGCCAGCAGCGTAGGCCCGGGAGTGGGGACTGAAGCTTTCTTT.

This sequence joins TRBV11-2 and TRBJ2-1; no reliable D call. Trimming shortened V by 4 bases and J by 0 bases, and 13 bases separated the two germline ends. The CDR3 spans 16 residues. Germline lookup yields CDR1 SGHAT and CDR2 FQNNGV. The CDR3 DNA is TGTGCCAGCAGCTCCAACAAATTGCCCTCCTACAATGAGCAGTTCTTC. Its translation is CASSSNKLPSYNEQFF.

The rearrangement joins TRBV7-8 to TRBJ2-1, with TRBD2 as a possible D gene (5 bases). The CDR3 totals 16 residues. CDR1 is SGHVS and CDR2 is FQNEAQ in the germline V gene. V lost 1 base and J 10 bases, leaving 20 bases between the germline ends. Written as DNA, the CDR3 is TGTGCCAGCAGCTTAGAGTGGCTAGCTTCCTCTAGCGAGCAGTTCTTC. Amino acids: CASSLEWLASSSEQFF.

The V gene is TRBV7-9, the J gene TRBJ1-1; D gene uncertain. This CDR3 has 16 amino acids. CDR1 is SEHNR, CDR2 FQNEAQ, per germline (reference sequence). The ends were cut back, 5 bases at V and 0 bases at J, with 16 bases in the middle. CDR3 sequence: CASSQSPWTVNTEAFF. CDR3 in DNA: TGTGCCAGCAGCCAAAGTCCCTGGACCGTGAACACTGAAGCTTTCTTT.